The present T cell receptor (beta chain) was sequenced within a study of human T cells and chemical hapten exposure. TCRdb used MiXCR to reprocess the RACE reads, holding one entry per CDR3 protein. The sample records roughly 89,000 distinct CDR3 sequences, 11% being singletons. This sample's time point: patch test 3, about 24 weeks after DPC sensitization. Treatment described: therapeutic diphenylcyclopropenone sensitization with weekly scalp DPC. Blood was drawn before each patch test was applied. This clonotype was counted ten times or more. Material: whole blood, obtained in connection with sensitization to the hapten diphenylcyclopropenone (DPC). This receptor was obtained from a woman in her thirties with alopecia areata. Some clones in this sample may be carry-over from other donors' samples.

CDR3 coding DNA: TGTGCCAGCAGCTCGAGGGGGTATAGCAATCAGCCCCAGCATTTT. This codes for CASSSRGYSNQPQHF. The chain combines TRBV7-2 with TRBJ1-5; the D gene is possibly TRBD1 (6 bases). Germline CDR1 and CDR2: SGHTA and FQGNSA. The V gene lost 4 bases and the J gene lost 0 bases, with 10 bases spanning the gap. The CDR3 spans 15 residues. Using reference TRBV7-2 and TRBJ1-5 for the parts outside the CDR3, the full variable domain is GAGVSQSPSNKVTEKGKDVELRCDPISGHTALYWYRQSLGQGLEFLIYFQGNSAPDKSGLPSDRFSAERTGGSVSTLTIQRTQQEDSAVYLCASSSRGYSNQPQHFGDGTRLSIL.